The 32 T cell receptor beta chains below all came from one sample that was sequenced in a study of T cell clones after liver transplantation. Produced via immunoSEQ multiplex PCR; TCRdb's table is partial and in-frame only. Of about 18,000 clones in the sample, about 90% were seen once. The material sequenced was CD8+ T cells from blood, taken before liver transplant. The receptors derive from a human donor who received a liver transplant.

This clone has only one observation. V and J are TRBV19 and TRBJ1-1; 7 positions agree with TRBD1. V shed 8 bases and J 5 bases; nucleotides not matched to a gene: 5. CDR3 length: 12 residues. Per the germline V gene, CDR1 is LNHDA and CDR2 is SQIVND (reference sequence). The CDR3, as DNA: TGTGCCAGTGCGACAGGGAGAACTGAAGCTTTCTTT. Residues: CASATGRTEAFF.

V is TRBV9 and J is TRBJ2-7; D is unresolved. The germline CDR1 and CDR2 sequences are SGDLS and YYNGEE. The CDR3 contains 14 residues. Trimming cost V 4 bases and J 2 bases, with 13 bases left between them. CDR3 in DNA: TGTGCCAGCAGCCCTACCGGGTTTCCCTACGAGCAGTACTTC. Translating it yields CASSPTGFPYEQYF.

The CDR3 bases are TGTGCCAGCAGCTTAGGGCAGGGGTTGGTCTACGAGCAGTACTTC. The encoded protein is CASSLGQGLVYEQYF. The chain couples TRBV7-9 to TRBJ2-7; TRBD1 is a possible D gene (6 bases). Germline lookup yields CDR1 SEHNR and CDR2 FQNEAQ (reference sequence). This CDR3 comprises 15 residues. The ends were cut back, 1 base at V and 3 bases at J, with 13 bases in the middle.

This clone occurred once. The CDR3 sequence: CASSFTRLGSYEQYF. In nucleotides, the CDR3 is TGTGCCAGCAGCTTCACCAGACTAGGCTCCTACGAGCAGTACTTC. The chain links TRBV7-2 to TRBJ2-7; a weak D match, TRBD2 (6 bases). V lost 3 bases to trimming and J lost 0 bases, with 12 bases between them. Germline V lookup: CDR1 SGHTA, CDR2 FQGNSA. The CDR3 is 15 amino acids. The full variable domain, its missing parts supplied by reference TRBV7-2 and TRBJ2-7, is GAGVSQSPSNKVTEKGKDVELRCDPISGHTALYWYRQSLGQGLEFLIYFQGNSAPDKSGLPSDRFSAERTGGSVSTLTIQRTQQEDSAVYLCASSFTRLGSYEQYFGPGTRLTVT.

The rearrangement uses TRBV28 and TRBJ2-1, with 7 bases matching TRBD2. V lost 1 base and J lost 0; bases outside the gene matches: 3. This CDR3 is 16 amino acids long. Germline CDR1 reads MDHEN; CDR2 reads SYDVKM. This chain's CDR3 is CASSLSSGSSYNEQFF. Here the CDR3 DNA reads TGTGCCAGCAGTTTATCTAGCGGAAGCTCCTACAATGAGCAGTTCTTC.

The CDR3 nucleotides are TGTGCCAGCAGCTTCCTAGCGGGAGACGCGGCGAATGAGCAGTTCTTC. Its protein product is CASSFLAGDAANEQFF. The rearrangement joins TRBV7-9 to TRBJ2-1, with TRBD2 identical over 10 bases. This CDR3 contains 16 residues. CDR1 and CDR2 from the germline V gene are SEHNR and FQNEAQ (reference sequence). V shed 3 bases, J shed 7 bases, and the junction held 9 bases outside the gene matches.

The chain is built from TRBV28 and TRBJ2-5, with TRBD1 as a possible D gene (6 bases). The CDR3 has 16 amino acids. Germline V gives CDR1 MDHEN, CDR2 SYDVKM. V was pared by 3 bases and J by 4 bases, with 18 bases between. The CDR3 reads CASSLHPGTWGETQYF. The CDR3 region has the DNA TGTGCCAGCAGTTTGCACCCCGGGACATGGGGAGAGACCCAGTACTTC.

The chain uses TRBV9 and TRBJ2-7, with 7 bases lining up with TRBD1. The CDR3 loop spans 15 amino acids. Germline V gene sequence: CDR1 SGDLS, CDR2 YYNGEE. V was clipped by 0 bases and J by 3 bases; unmatched bases: 6. The CDR3 region is CASSVGRTGLYEQYF. For the CDR3, the DNA is TGTGCCAGCAGCGTAGGAAGGACAGGACTCTACGAGCAGTACTTC.

The chain couples TRBV18 to TRBJ1-5; D is undetermined. The CDR3 has 16 residues. V was cut by 3 bases and J by 0 bases, with 12 bases left in between. CDR1 is KGHSH and CDR2 is LQKENI in the germline V gene. CDR3 loop: CASSPPGVYSNQPQHF. CDR3 bases: TGTGCCAGCTCACCTCCGGGAGTGTATAGCAATCAGCCCCAGCATTTT. The complete variable domain, with remaining parts taken from reference TRBV18 and TRBJ1-5, reads NAGVMQNPRHLVRRRGQEARLRCSPMKGHSHVYWYRQLPEEGLKFMVYLQKENIIDESGMPKERFSAEFPKEGPSILRIQQVVRGDSAAYFCASSPPGVYSNQPQHFGDGTRLSIL.

This clone was seen only a few times. This rearrangement joins TRBV5-1 to TRBJ2-1; D unclear. CDR1 is SGHRS and CDR2 is YFSETQ in the germline V gene. V shed 2 bases and J shed 6 bases, with 3 bases lying between them. The CDR3 spans 11 residues. CDR3 protein: CASSFLNEQFF. The CDR3 DNA sequence: TGCGCCAGCAGCTTTCTCAATGAGCAGTTCTTC. Filled out from reference TRBV5-1 and TRBJ2-1, the complete variable domain reads KAGVTQTPRYLIKTRGQQVTLSCSPISGHRSVSWYQQTPGQGLQFLFEYFSETQRNKGNFPGRFSGRQFSNSRSEMNVSTLELGDSALYLCASSFLNEQFFGPGTRLTVL.

This clone was seen only once. The chain employs TRBV28 and TRBJ1-5; D might be TRBD1 (6 bases). Per the germline V gene, CDR1 is MDHEN and CDR2 is SYDVKM. CDR3 length equals 15 residues. Trimming cost V 6 bases and J 4 bases, with 16 bases left between them. CDR3 sequence: CASSPWGASNQPQHF. In nucleotides, the CDR3 is TGTGCCAGCAGCCCCTGGGGGGCATCAAATCAGCCCCAGCATTTT.

The V gene is TRBV18, the J gene TRBJ2-2; 8 positions agree with TRBD1. The CDR3 totals 15 residues. The V gene's germline CDR1 is KGHSH and CDR2 LQKENI. The trim removed 5 bases at V and 6 bases at J, leaving 8 bases unmatched. The CDR3 here is CASSSLTGVAGELFF. The CDR3 DNA follows: TGTGCCAGCTCATCCCTGACAGGGGTAGCCGGGGAGCTGTTTTTT.

The chain is built from TRBV2 and TRBJ2-3, with TRBD2 identical over 11 bases. Unmatched junction bases numbered 5, after V lost 4 bases and J lost 2 bases. The CDR3 loop spans 16 amino acids. The germline V gene encodes CDR1 SNHLY and CDR2 FYNNEI. The CDR3 spells CASSVKTSGITDTQYF. The DNA for the CDR3 is TGTGCCAGCAGTGTTAAGACTAGCGGGATCACAGATACGCAGTATTTT.

The chain carries TRBV9 and TRBJ2-3; no definite D call. V lost 2 bases to trimming and J lost 1 base, with 11 bases between them. The CDR3 has 15 residues. From germline, CDR1 is SGDLS and CDR2 YYNGEE. The CDR3 region has the DNA TGTGCCAGCAGCGTGGTAGAAGAACGCACAGATACGCAGTATTTT. This gives the protein CASSVVEERTDTQYF.

The V gene is TRBV6-1, the J gene TRBJ2-1; no clear D. The CDR3 covers 14 residues. CDR1 is MNHNS and CDR2 is SASEGT in the germline V gene. V was pared by 2 bases and J by 1 base, with 6 bases between. CDR3 sequence: CASSEYTSYNEQFF. DNA for the CDR3: TGTGCCAGCAGTGAATATACATCCTACAATGAGCAGTTCTTC.

V gene TRBV28 combines with J gene TRBJ2-6, with 10 bases that match TRBD1. From germline, CDR1 is MDHEN and CDR2 SYDVKM. This CDR3 contains 21 residues. The trim removed 2 bases at V and 0 bases at J, leaving 13 bases unmatched. The CDR3 DNA sequence: TGTGCCAGCAGTTTAGGATTAACCGAGGACAGGGGGTTCTCTGGGGCCAACGTCCTGACTTTC. Protein sequence: CASSLGLTEDRGFSGANVLTF.

The chain couples TRBV11-2 to TRBJ2-1, with a possible D match to TRBD1 (6 bases). This CDR3 spans 16 amino acids. V was shortened by 4 bases and J by 9 bases, with 22 bases between the two germline ends. Germline values: CDR1 SGHAT, CDR2 FQNNGV. CDR3 region: CASSSKQGVGGIEQFF. CDR3 bases: TGTGCCAGCAGCTCCAAACAGGGTGTGGGTGGTATTGAGCAGTTCTTC.

This chain joins TRBV27 and TRBJ1-5; D uncertain. Germline V lookup: CDR1 MNHEY, CDR2 SMNVEV (reference sequence). Trimming took off 2 bases at V and 11 bases at J, with 13 bases between the two ends. This CDR3 spans 13 amino acids. DNA of the CDR3: TGTGCCAGCAGTTTAGGTTGGGGAGCGGCCCAGCATTTT. This gives the protein CASSLGWGAAQHF.

V is TRBV5-1 and J is TRBJ2-1; tentatively, D is TRBD2 (5 bases). There are 16 residues in the CDR3. CDR1 SGHRS and CDR2 YFSETQ come from the germline V gene. V shed 1 base and J shed 8 bases, with 19 bases lying between them. The CDR3 DNA is TGCGCCAGCAGCTTGTCCAGCCCGAGGAGCGGTCATGAGCAGTTCTTC. Amino acid sequence: CASSLSSPRSGHEQFF.

This CDR3 reads CSVEVAGDRNRDEQFF. The CDR3 DNA follows: TGCAGCGTTGAAGTCGCTGGGGACAGGAACCGCGATGAGCAGTTCTTC. The chain recombines TRBV29-1 with TRBJ2-1; 8 positions agree with TRBD1. Trimming cost V 1 base and J 8 bases; bases outside gene matches: 13. CDR1 is SQVTM and CDR2 is ANQGSEA in the germline V gene. The CDR3 has 16 residues.

The DNA of the CDR3 is TGTGCCAGCAGCTTCGACAGGGCCGCCTACGAGCAGTACTTC. Translation: CASSFDRAAYEQYF. The J gene is TRBJ2-7, the V gene TRBV27; TRBD1 matches 7 bases. The CDR3 runs to 14 residues. The V gene end was trimmed by 6 bases and the J gene end by 2 bases; junction bases not matched to a gene: 7. CDR1 MNHEY and CDR2 SMNVEV come from the germline V gene (reference sequence).

V is TRBV4-1 and J is TRBJ2-7, with TRBD1 matching over 8 bases. V shed 0 bases, J shed 2 bases, and the junction held 3 bases outside the gene matches. The CDR3 has 15 residues. Germline loops: CDR1 MGHRA, CDR2 YSYEKL. The CDR3 loop reads CASSQDRTGPYEQYF. In DNA form, the CDR3 reads TGCGCCAGCAGCCAAGATCGGACAGGGCCCTACGAGCAGTACTTC.

The rearrangement links TRBV19 to TRBJ2-1; 9 positions match TRBD2. The CDR3 spans 11 residues. Germline loops: CDR1 LNHDA, CDR2 SQIVND (reference sequence). Germline trimming cut 8 bases from V and 9 bases from J; bases unmatched to any gene: 2. CDR3: CASEAGGEQFF. In nucleotides, the CDR3 is TGTGCCAGTGAAGCGGGAGGTGAGCAGTTCTTC.

J is TRBJ1-2 and V is TRBV2; D is undetermined. The CDR3 covers 18 residues. Trimming shortened V by 3 bases and J by 5 bases, and 25 bases separated the two germline ends. The germline CDR1 and CDR2 sequences are SNHLY and FYNNEI. This CDR3 is CASSDTTNAADPLYGYTF. The CDR3 DNA sequence: TGTGCCAGCAGTGACACCACCAACGCAGCAGACCCTCTTTATGGCTACACCTTC.

The CDR3 loop reads CATHPGLADYNEQFF. DNA for the CDR3: TGTGCCACCCACCCGGGACTAGCGGATTACAATGAGCAGTTCTTC. The rearrangement joins TRBV6-1 to TRBJ2-1; 11 bases match TRBD2. This CDR3 is 15 amino acids long. Losses at the gene ends were 10 bases for V and 4 bases for J; bases not matched to a gene: 9. CDR1 is MNHNS and CDR2 is SASEGT in the germline V gene.

In its sample, this clone was seen a few times. The chain links TRBV7-2 to TRBJ2-7; D assignment may be TRBD1 or TRBD2 (5 bases each). The CDR3 runs 15 residues. Trimming left V 1 base short and J 2 bases short, with 12 bases between. CDR1 and CDR2 from the germline V gene are SGHTA and FQGNSA. CDR3 sequence reads: CASSLELGDPYEQYF. CDR3 nucleotide sequence: TGTGCCAGCAGCTTAGAGCTAGGGGACCCCTACGAGCAGTACTTC.

The chain recombines TRBV30 with TRBJ2-1; D may be TRBD2 (5 bases). This CDR3 has 15 residues. V lost 0 bases and J lost 8, with 17 bases in between. Germline values: CDR1 GTSNPN, CDR2 SVGIG (reference sequence). The CDR3 DNA reads TGTGCCTGGAGTGTAGGCGGGCTCCCAGGTGATGAGCAGTTCTTC. Protein product: CAWSVGGLPGDEQFF.

The V and J genes are TRBV6-1 and TRBJ1-3, with no clear D. The CDR3 length is 14 residues. V was trimmed by 9 bases and J by 0 bases, leaving 12 bases between them. The germline gives CDR1 MNHNS, CDR2 SASEGT. Written as DNA, the CDR3 is TGTGCCAGTACTCAGGAGCCCTCTGGAAACACCATATATTTT. Its translation is CASTQEPSGNTIYF.

The chain combines TRBV5-1 with TRBJ2-7; either TRBD1 or TRBD2 may supply D (5 bases each). Trimming cost V 3 bases and J 3 bases, with 13 bases left between them. The CDR3 totals 14 residues. The germline gives CDR1 SGHRS, CDR2 YFSETQ. The CDR3 protein is CASSSGTENYEQYF. CDR3 DNA: TGCGCCAGCAGCTCAGGGACGGAAAACTACGAGCAGTACTTC.

The gene calls are TRBV19 and TRBJ1-2; D might be TRBD1 (5 bases). Germline V gene lookup returns CDR1 LNHDA and CDR2 SQIVND (reference sequence). V dropped 3 bases and J dropped 3 bases, with 8 bases sitting between them. The CDR3 contains 13 residues. CDR3 bases: TGTGCCAGTAGTATCCTGGGGGACTATGGCTACACCTTC. Translation gives CASSILGDYGYTF.

V usage is TRBV7-9 and J usage is TRBJ2-7; 14 bases match TRBD2. The CDR3 totals 16 residues. The V and J ends lost 5 bases and 3 bases, in that order; junction bases with no gene match: 6. CDR1 SEHNR and CDR2 FQNEAQ come from the germline V gene (reference sequence). The CDR3 here is CASSPGLAGVSYEQYF. The CDR3 DNA reads as TGTGCCAGCAGCCCGGGACTAGCGGGAGTTAGCTACGAGCAGTACTTC. Drawing the rest from reference TRBV7-9 and TRBJ2-7, the complete variable domain is DTGVSQNPRHKITKRGQNVTFRCDPISEHNRLYWYRQTLGQGPEFLTYFQNEAQLEKSRLLSDRFSAERPKGSFSTLEIQRTEQGDSAMYLCASSPGLAGVSYEQYFGPGTRLTVT.

DNA of the CDR3: TGTGCCAGCAGTTCCTGGACCGAATCCTACGAGCAGTACTTC. This translates into CASSSWTESYEQYF. The rearrangement links TRBV6-5 to TRBJ2-7, with no clear D. The CDR3 has 14 residues. Germline values: CDR1 MNHEY, CDR2 SVGAGI. V dropped 4 bases and J dropped 1 base, with 11 bases sitting between them.